Listed below are T cell receptor beta chains from one sample, sequenced in a study of T cell responses to AZD1222 COVID-19 vaccine. Profiled with immunoSEQ multiplex PCR; TCRdb holds only in-frame clones, not every one. The data show 130,000 or so clones, with around 94% seen just once and 5.5% to 8% held by the top ten. The source was peripheral blood, collected on day 0 of AZD1222 vaccination. The receptor set was obtained from an adult in good health. Both conserved end residues are part of each CDR3.

V	J	CDR3
TRBV5-1	TRBJ2-7	CASSLGLAGVLVVEQYF
TRBV6-2/TRBV6-3	TRBJ2-2	CASSWTGIAGELFF
TRBV2	TRBJ2-7	CASNGKSGGRFHEQYF
TRBV12-3/TRBV12-4	TRBJ1-1	CASRFDRATEAFF
TRBV24-1	TRBJ2-7	CATSDLGGAEQYF
TRBV3-1/TRBV3-2	TRBJ1-2	CASSQGTRSLNYGYTF
TRBV27	TRBJ2-1	CASSFSGRNEQFF
TRBV27	TRBJ1-3	CASRGRSSGNTIYF
TRBV19	TRBJ1-1	CASSPWAMNTEAFF
TRBV19	TRBJ2-1	CASSNIILAGNNEQFF
TRBV10-3	TRBJ2-1	CAIKGTTTREQFF
TRBV28	TRBJ1-5	CASSLTGSQPQHF
TRBV24-1	TRBJ1-4	CARKVREEGEKLFF
TRBV27	TRBJ2-1	CASSPLSGRAIHNEQFF
TRBV6-5	TRBJ2-4	CASSLARGGKNIQYF
TRBV6-5	TRBJ1-3	CASRPSYSGNTIYF
TRBV11-2	TRBJ2-5	CASSSGAGSAETQYF
TRBV27	TRBJ2-4	CASRRSGQGAINIQYF
TRBV19	TRBJ1-4	CASSGLRGYNEKLFF
TRBV27	TRBJ1-5	CASSTHSNQPQHF
TRBV6-1	TRBJ1-3	CASSEALGSGNTIYF
TRBV5-1	TRBJ2-3	CATQGTSGRRDTQYF
TRBV9	TRBJ1-1	CASSALDTEAFF
TRBV7-8	TRBJ2-7	CASSFSGSSYEQYF
TRBV7-6	TRBJ2-7	CASSLAVGTGPYEQYF
TRBV9	TRBJ2-5	CASSLGIKAGGQETQYF
TRBV7-2	TRBJ1-1	CASSLLGGSTEAFF
TRBV27	TRBJ2-1	CASGPTGVGNEQFF
TRBV28	TRBJ2-1	CASSNHLYSGVSSYNEQFF
TRBV25-1	TRBJ2-1	CASSEYSLQTATEQFF
TRBV2	TRBJ2-1	CASSEEGRRPYNEQFF
TRBV19	TRBJ2-1	CASSIDQLAGTYYNEQFF
TRBV3-1/TRBV3-2	TRBJ2-7	CASSQDRPATSGAPTHEQYF
TRBV3-1/TRBV3-2	TRBJ2-7	CASSPGTEPYEQYF
TRBV9	TRBJ1-1	CASSEGGVHTEAFF
TRBV2	TRBJ2-7	CASRWEDLSYEQYF
TRBV9	TRBJ2-3	CASSFRLAGSTDTQYF
TRBV9	TRBJ1-1	CASSETGGGAEAFF
TRBV7-9	TRBJ2-3	CASRRDRSSSTDTQYF
TRBV7-6	TRBJ1-1	CASSSGGYRVADTEAFF
TRBV4-1	TRBJ2-3	CASSQVDSTDTQYF
TRBV19	TRBJ1-1	CASSMAGHRNTEAFF
TRBV15	TRBJ2-7	CATSVIAGVEQYF
TRBV15	TRBJ2-7	CATSRVGQGGYEQYF
TRBV6-5	TRBJ2-1	CASSYGVSNNEQFF
TRBV2	TRBJ1-1	CASRGGTGVNSEAFF
TRBV7-2	TRBJ2-1	CASSLDHNEQFF
TRBV2	TRBJ2-2	CASSASRTGGTGELFF
TRBV28	TRBJ2-6	CASSSPHGTGANVLTF
TRBV27	TRBJ2-1	CASSMAGAYNEQFF
TRBV6-5	TRBJ2-1	CASSLASSSYNEQFF
TRBV18	TRBJ1-5	CASSPAGGNQPQHF
TRBV18	TRBJ1-1	CASSPQGRLTEAFF
TRBV29-1	TRBJ2-7	CSGRGRYEQYF
TRBV24-1	TRBJ2-1	CATSDPSGSFGEQFF
TRBV6-5	TRBJ1-5	CASRGRGNQPQHF
TRBV19	TRBJ2-7	CATKHLAGTSYEQYF